These 21 T cell receptor beta chains originate from one sample sequenced in a study of T cell responses to AZD1222 COVID-19 vaccine. Method: immunoSEQ multiplex PCR; TCRdb's copy keeps in-frame clones and lacks some. Here the sample spans 200,000 or so clones, approximately 90% being singletons. This specimen consisted of peripheral blood, obtained on day 0 of AZD1222 vaccination. All receptors derive from an adult in good health.

The chain links TRBV21-1 to TRBJ2-7; TRBD2, the D gene given by the table, was not confirmed from the DNA. TRBV21-1 is labeled a pseudogene. This CDR3 comprises 13 residues. The DNA of the CDR3 is TGTGCCAGCAACCACGGACTAGACTACGAGCAGTACTTC. As protein: CASNHGLDYEQYF.

V gene TRBV5-8 combines with J gene TRBJ1-2; no definite D call. V lost 1 base and J lost 4, with 8 bases in between. Germline assignment: CDR1 SGHTS and CDR2 YDEGEE. CDR3 length equals 13 residues. The CDR3 reads CASSLTVFYGYTF. The CDR3 DNA is TGTGCCAGCAGCTTGACAGTCTTCTATGGCTACACCTTC.

The chain links TRBV6-1 to TRBJ2-2, with TRBD2 matching 10 bases. Trimming removed 7 bases from V and 0 bases from J; junction bases left unmatched: 8. This CDR3 comprises 17 residues. CDR1 is MNHNS and CDR2 is SASEGT in the germline V gene. The CDR3 protein is CASTEASGGANTGELFF. The CDR3 DNA is TGTGCCAGCACGGAAGCTAGCGGGGGCGCGAACACCGGGGAGCTGTTTTTT.

J is TRBJ1-2 and V is TRBV6-2 or TRBV6-3; D not resolved. V shed 0 bases and J shed 1 base, with 12 bases lying between them. The germline CDR1 and CDR2 sequences are MNHEY and SVGEGT. This CDR3 contains 16 residues. The CDR3 protein is CASSYSRRVDNYGYTF. The CDR3 nucleotides are TGTGCCAGCAGTTACTCGAGGAGGGTGGATAACTATGGCTACACCTTC.

The chain combines TRBV3-1 (or the pseudogene TRBV3-2) with TRBJ1-6; D unclear. CDR1 and CDR2 (germline): LGHDT, YNNKEL (reference sequence). V lost 1 base, J lost 4 bases, and 17 bases lay in between. CDR3 length: 18 residues. This CDR3 reads CASSQVSGAAQYNSPLHF. The CDR3 DNA reads as TGTGCCAGCAGCCAAGTCTCTGGCGCGGCCCAATATAATTCACCCCTCCACTTT.

The chain uses TRBV15 and TRBJ1-4; 8 bases agree with TRBD1. Germline V CDR1 and CDR2: LNHNV, YYDKDF (reference sequence). The CDR3 contains 17 residues. J lost 1 base, V lost 0 bases, and 4 bases had no gene match. Here the CDR3 DNA reads TGTGCCACCAGCAGAGACCCGACAGGGGAAACTAATGAAAAACTGTTTTTT. It is translated as CATSRDPTGETNEKLFF.

V is TRBV29-1 and J is TRBJ2-1, with D hard to call. The CDR3 has 15 residues. Germline CDR1 reads SQVTM; CDR2 reads ANQGSEA. The V end was cut by 1 base, the J end by 0 bases, with 10 bases between. The CDR3 spells CSVEGERFSYNEQFF. Written as DNA, the CDR3 is TGCAGCGTTGAAGGAGAGAGGTTCTCCTACAATGAGCAGTTCTTC.

This rearrangement joins TRBV21-1 to TRBJ2-7. TRBV21-1 is an annotated pseudogene. This CDR3 spans 16 amino acids. DNA for the CDR3: TGTGCCAGCAGCAAAGTTCCTCGGGCAGAGGCCCCCGAGCAGTACTTC. Protein: CASSKVPRAEAPEQYF.

J is TRBJ2-5 and V is TRBV5-1, with TRBD2 matching 8 bases. The CDR3 covers 15 residues. J gave up 5 bases and V 4 bases, and 10 bases lay outside the gene matches. CDR1 is SGHRS and CDR2 is YFSETQ in the germline V gene. CDR3 sequence reads: CASSVTSGGTETQYF. Written as DNA, the CDR3 is TGCGCCAGCAGCGTTACTAGCGGAGGGACGGAGACCCAGTACTTC.

The chain employs TRBV7-3 and TRBJ2-5; 8 nucleotides line up with TRBD2. The CDR3 is made up of 13 amino acids. Per germline, CDR1 SGHTA and CDR2 FQGTGA. J lost 7 bases, V lost 3 bases, and 4 bases had no gene match. CDR3 protein: CASSLSGSVTQYF. For the CDR3, the DNA is TGTGCCAGCAGCTTGAGCGGGAGCGTGACCCAGTACTTC. Based on the CDR3 plus reference TRBV7-3 and TRBJ2-5, the full variable domain is GAGVSQTPSNKVTEKGKYVELRCDPISGHTALYWYRQSLGQGPEFLIYFQGTGAADDSGLPNDRFFAVRPEGSVSTLKIQRTERGDSAVYLCASSLSGSVTQYFGPGTRLLVL.

This clone was counted only a few times. The chain combines TRBV4-3 with TRBJ2-2; D tentatively fits TRBD1 or TRBD2 (5 bases each). Trimming took off 0 bases at V and 5 bases at J, with 16 bases between the two ends. This CDR3 contains 17 residues. Per germline, CDR1 LGHNA and CDR2 YSLEER. DNA of the CDR3: TGCGCCAGCAGCCAAGATTTGGGGGTCCTTGTAACCGGGGAGCTGTTTTTT. Translated, it gives CASSQDLGVLVTGELFF.

V is TRBV14 and J is TRBJ2-3; the match to TRBD2 covers 10 bases. V lost 0 bases and J lost 5; bases outside the gene matches: 14. The CDR3 consists of 19 residues. Germline V gives CDR1 SGHDN, CDR2 FVKESK. DNA of the CDR3: TGTGCCAGCAGCCAAGATTTGGGCGCGGCTAGCGGGAGAGGAGATACGCAGTATTTT. This gives the protein CASSQDLGAASGRGDTQYF.

The rearrangement joins TRBV13 to TRBJ1-5; 11 nucleotides agree with TRBD1. The CDR3 runs 17 residues. Unmatched junction bases numbered 11, after V lost 5 bases and J lost 5 bases. Germline V CDR1 and CDR2: PRHDT, FYEKMQ (reference sequence). CDR3 nucleotide sequence: TGTGCCAGCAGCCGGACAGGGGGCGGGAGAAATTATCAGCCCCAGCATTTT. Its protein product is CASSRTGGGRNYQPQHF.

This chain uses TRBV29-1 with TRBJ1-2; D remains unclear. The length of the CDR3 is 10 residues. V shed 7 bases and J shed 6 bases, with 9 bases lying between them. The germline V gene encodes CDR1 SQVTM and CDR2 ANQGSEA. DNA of the CDR3: TGCAGCGCTGACTCCGATGGCTACACCTTC. As protein: CSADSDGYTF. The whole variable domain, remainder taken from reference TRBV29-1 and TRBJ1-2, is SAVISQKPSRDICQRGTSLTIQCQVDSQVTMMFWYRQQPGQSLTLIATANQGSEATYESGFVIDKFPISRPNLTFSTLTVSNMSPEDSSIYLCSADSDGYTFGSGTRLTVV.

This clone was detected only once. This chain links TRBV21-1 with TRBJ1-5. TRBV21-1 is a pseudogene locus. This CDR3 region has 15 residues. The CDR3 DNA reads as TGTGCCAGCAGCAAAAGGTCGGGGGGCGTTCAGCCCCAGCATTTT. Translating gives CASSKRSGGVQPQHF.

The chain combines TRBV10-3 with TRBJ1-2; TRBD1 agrees at 8 bases. This CDR3 has 16 amino acids. Germline loops: CDR1 ENHRY, CDR2 SYGVKD. The junction had 3 bases not matched to a gene; V was cut back by 0 bases and J by 0 bases. The CDR3 region has the DNA TGTGCCATCAGTGAGTCCCGGGACAGGACTAACTATGGCTACACCTTC. Protein: CAISESRDRTNYGYTF.

As to this clone: Other DNA sequences from this sample encode an identical CDR3 as well. The chain joins TRBV5-1 to TRBJ2-6, with D possibly TRBD1 on 5 matching bases. The CDR3 sequence is 15 residues long. Germline assignment: CDR1 SGHRS and CDR2 YFSETQ. V lost 0 bases and J 2 bases, leaving 6 bases between the germline ends. DNA for the CDR3: TGCGCCAGCAGCTTGGCAGGGCCTGGGGCCAACGTCCTGACTTTC. This sequence encodes CASSLAGPGANVLTF.

The rearrangement joins TRBV7-3 to TRBJ1-6; D unclear. The germline gives CDR1 SGHTA, CDR2 FQGTGA. V lost 2 bases to trimming and J lost 7 bases, with 12 bases between them. This CDR3 comprises 15 residues. The CDR3 loop is CASSLQARGNSPLHF. The CDR3 nucleotides read TGTGCCAGCAGCTTACAGGCGAGAGGGAATTCACCCCTCCACTTT.

The chain has TRBV28 and TRBJ1-5; weak D call: TRBD1 (5 bases). Per germline, CDR1 MDHEN and CDR2 SYDVKM. The CDR3 is made up of 14 amino acids. Trimming stripped 8 bases from V and 3 bases from J, with 14 bases between. CDR3 region: CASVRARINQPQHF. CDR3 coding DNA: TGTGCCAGCGTCAGGGCTAGGATCAATCAGCCCCAGCATTTT.

This clone was counted once. One junction end does not reproduce the germline sequence, and a read error may be involved. This chain links TRBV10-2 with TRBJ2-5, with a possible D match to TRBD2 (5 bases). Germline lookup yields CDR1 WSHSY and CDR2 SAAADI. CDR3 length: 15 amino acids. The CDR3 DNA is TGCGCCAGCAGCCGTGGCGGCGACTACCAAAAGACCCAGTACTTC. It codes for CASSRGGDYQKTQYF.

This clone was recorded once. The CDR3 here is CSVEGTGGYGYTF. Here the CDR3 DNA reads TGCAGCGTTGAGGGTACAGGGGGCTATGGCTACACCTTC. The chain has TRBV29-1 and TRBJ1-2; TRBD1 matches 8 bases. Germline values: CDR1 SQVTM, CDR2 ANQGSEA. V gave up 3 bases and J gave up 4 bases; unmatched junction bases: 4. This CDR3 region has 13 residues.